This TCR beta chain originates from a study of cytomegalovirus exposure and HLA in healthy donors. The PCR contained 60 Vbeta and 13 Jbeta primers. Sequencing was performed with immunoSEQ multiplex PCR; in TCRdb, only in-frame clones are kept and a portion is missing. The sample contains about 150,000 clones, around 72% of which appear only once. Per germline, CDR1 LNHDA and CDR2 SQIVND (reference sequence). The V end was cut by 5 bases, the J end by 7 bases, with 19 bases between. This CDR3 comprises 15 residues. The rearrangement links TRBV19 to TRBJ2-3; D is uncertain. The sequenced sample consisted of PBMCs. This receptor was taken from a man aged 35-49 years in good health and CMV-seronegative. CDR3: CASSVLTVNPNTQYF. The CDR3 coding sequence is TGTGCCAGTAGTGTCCTGACTGTAAACCCCAATACGCAGTATTTT.